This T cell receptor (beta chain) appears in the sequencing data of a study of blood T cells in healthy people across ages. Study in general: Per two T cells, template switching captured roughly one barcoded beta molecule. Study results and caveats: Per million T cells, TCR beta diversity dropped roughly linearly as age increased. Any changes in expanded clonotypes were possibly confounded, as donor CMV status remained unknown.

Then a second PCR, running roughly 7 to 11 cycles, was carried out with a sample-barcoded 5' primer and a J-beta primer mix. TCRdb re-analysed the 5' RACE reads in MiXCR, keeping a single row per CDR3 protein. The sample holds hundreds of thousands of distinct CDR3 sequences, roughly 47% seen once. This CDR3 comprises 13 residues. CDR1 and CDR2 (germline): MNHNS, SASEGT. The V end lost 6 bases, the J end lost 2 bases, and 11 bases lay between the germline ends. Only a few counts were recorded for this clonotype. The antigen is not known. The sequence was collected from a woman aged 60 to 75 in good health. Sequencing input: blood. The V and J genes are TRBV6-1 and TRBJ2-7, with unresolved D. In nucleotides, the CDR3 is TGTGCCAGCAGCGACGTAGCCGCCTACGAGCAGTACTTC. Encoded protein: CASSDVAAYEQYF.